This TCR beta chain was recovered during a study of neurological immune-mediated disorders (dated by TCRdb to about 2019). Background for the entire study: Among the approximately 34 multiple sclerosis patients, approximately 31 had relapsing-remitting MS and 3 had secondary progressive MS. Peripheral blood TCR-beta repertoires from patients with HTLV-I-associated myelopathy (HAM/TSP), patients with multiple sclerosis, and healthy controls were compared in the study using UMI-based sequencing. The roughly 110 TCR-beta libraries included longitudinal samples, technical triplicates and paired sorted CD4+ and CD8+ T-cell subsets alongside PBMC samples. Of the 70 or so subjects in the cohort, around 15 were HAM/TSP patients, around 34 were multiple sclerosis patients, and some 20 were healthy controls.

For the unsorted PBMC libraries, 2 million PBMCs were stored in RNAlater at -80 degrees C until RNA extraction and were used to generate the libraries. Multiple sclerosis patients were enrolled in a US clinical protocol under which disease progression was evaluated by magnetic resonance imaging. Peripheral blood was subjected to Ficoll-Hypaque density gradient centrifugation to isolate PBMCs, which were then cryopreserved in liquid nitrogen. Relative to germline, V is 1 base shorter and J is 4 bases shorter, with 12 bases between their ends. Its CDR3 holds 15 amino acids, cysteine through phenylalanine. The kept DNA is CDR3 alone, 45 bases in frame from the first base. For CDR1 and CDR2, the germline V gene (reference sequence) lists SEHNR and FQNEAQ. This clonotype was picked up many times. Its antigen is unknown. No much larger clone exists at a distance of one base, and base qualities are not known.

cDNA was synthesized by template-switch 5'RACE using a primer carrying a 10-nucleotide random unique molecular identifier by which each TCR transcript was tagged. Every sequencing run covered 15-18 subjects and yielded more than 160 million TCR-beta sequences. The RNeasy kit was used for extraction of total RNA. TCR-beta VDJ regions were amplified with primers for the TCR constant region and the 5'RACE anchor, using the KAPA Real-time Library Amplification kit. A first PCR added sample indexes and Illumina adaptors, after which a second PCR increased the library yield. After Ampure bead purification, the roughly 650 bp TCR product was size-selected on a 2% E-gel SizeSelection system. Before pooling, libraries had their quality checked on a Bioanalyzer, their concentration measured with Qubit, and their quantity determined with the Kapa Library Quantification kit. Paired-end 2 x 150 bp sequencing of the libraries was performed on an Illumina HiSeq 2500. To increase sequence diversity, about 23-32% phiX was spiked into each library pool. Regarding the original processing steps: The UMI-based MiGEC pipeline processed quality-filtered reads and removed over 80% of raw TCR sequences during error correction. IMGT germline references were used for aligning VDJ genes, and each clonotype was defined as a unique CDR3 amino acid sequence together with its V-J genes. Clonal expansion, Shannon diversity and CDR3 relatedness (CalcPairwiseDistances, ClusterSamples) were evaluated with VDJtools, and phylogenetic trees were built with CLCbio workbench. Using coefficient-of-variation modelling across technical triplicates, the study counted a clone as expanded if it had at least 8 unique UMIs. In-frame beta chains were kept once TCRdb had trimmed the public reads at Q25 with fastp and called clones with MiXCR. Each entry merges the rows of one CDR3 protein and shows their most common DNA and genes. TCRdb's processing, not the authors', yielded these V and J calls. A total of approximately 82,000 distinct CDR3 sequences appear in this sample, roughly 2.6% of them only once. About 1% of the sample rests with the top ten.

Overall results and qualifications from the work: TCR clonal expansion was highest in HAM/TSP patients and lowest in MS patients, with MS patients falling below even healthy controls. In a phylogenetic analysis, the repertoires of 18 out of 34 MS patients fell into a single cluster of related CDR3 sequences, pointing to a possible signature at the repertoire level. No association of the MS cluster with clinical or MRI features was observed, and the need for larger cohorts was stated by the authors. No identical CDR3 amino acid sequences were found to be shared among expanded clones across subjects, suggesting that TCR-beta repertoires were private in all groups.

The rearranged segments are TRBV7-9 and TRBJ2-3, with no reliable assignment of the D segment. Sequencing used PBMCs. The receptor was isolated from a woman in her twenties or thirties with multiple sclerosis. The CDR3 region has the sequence CASSLGRSGADTQYF. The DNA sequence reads TGTGCCAGCAGCTTAGGGCGGTCTGGAGCAGATACGCAGTATTTT.